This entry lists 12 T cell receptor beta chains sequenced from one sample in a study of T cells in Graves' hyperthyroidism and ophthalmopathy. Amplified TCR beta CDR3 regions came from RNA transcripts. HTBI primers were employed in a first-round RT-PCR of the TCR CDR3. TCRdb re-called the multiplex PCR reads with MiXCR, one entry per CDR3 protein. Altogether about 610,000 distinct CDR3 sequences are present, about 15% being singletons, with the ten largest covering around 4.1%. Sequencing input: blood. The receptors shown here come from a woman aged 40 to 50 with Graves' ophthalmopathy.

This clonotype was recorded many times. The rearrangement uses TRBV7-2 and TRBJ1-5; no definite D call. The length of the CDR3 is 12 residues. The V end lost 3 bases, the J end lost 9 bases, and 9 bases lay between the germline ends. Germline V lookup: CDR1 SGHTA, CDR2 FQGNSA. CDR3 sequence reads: CASSFSDGPQHF. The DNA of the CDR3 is TGTGCCAGCAGCTTCAGTGACGGGCCCCAGCATTTT.

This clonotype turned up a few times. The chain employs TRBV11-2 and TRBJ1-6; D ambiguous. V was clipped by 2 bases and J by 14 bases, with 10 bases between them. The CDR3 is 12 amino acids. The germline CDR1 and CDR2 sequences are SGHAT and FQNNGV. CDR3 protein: CASSLLRETLHF. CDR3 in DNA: TGTGCCAGCAGCTTACTGAGAGAGACCCTCCACTTT.

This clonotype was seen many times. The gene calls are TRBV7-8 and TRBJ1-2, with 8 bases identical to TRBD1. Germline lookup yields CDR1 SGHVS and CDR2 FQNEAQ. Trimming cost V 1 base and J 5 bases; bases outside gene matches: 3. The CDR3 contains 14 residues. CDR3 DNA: TGTGCCAGCAGCTTAGACAGGGGGAGTTATGGCTACACCTTC. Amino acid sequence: CASSLDRGSYGYTF. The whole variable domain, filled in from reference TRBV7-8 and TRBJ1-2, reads GAGVSQSPRYKVAKRGQDVALRCDPISGHVSLFWYQQALGQGPEFLTYFQNEAQLDKSGLPSDRFFAERPEGSVSTLKIQRTQQEDSAVYLCASSLDRGSYGYTFGSGTRLTVV.

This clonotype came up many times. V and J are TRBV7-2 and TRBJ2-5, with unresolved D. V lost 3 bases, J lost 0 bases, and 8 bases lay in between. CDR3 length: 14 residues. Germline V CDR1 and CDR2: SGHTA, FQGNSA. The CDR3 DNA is TGTGCCAGCAGCTTCGCCTCATACCAAGAGACCCAGTACTTC. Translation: CASSFASYQETQYF. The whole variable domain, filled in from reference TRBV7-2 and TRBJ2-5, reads GAGVSQSPSNKVTEKGKDVELRCDPISGHTALYWYRQSLGQGLEFLIYFQGNSAPDKSGLPSDRFSAERTGGSVSTLTIQRTQQEDSAVYLCASSFASYQETQYFGPGTRLLVL.

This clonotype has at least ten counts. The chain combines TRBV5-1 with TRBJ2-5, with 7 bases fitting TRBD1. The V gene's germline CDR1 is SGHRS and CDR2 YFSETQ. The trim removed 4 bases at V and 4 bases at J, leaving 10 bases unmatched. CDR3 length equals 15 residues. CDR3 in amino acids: CASSEQGPSIETQYF. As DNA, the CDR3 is TGCGCCAGCAGCGAACAGGGGCCAAGCATAGAGACCCAGTACTTC.

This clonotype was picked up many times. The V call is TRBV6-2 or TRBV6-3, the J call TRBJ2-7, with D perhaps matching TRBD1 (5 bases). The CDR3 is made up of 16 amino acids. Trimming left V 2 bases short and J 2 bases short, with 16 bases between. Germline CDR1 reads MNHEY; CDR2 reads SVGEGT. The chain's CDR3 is CASSYPQGLGTYEQYF. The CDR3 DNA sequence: TGTGCCAGCAGTTACCCTCAGGGTCTTGGAACCTACGAGCAGTACTTC.

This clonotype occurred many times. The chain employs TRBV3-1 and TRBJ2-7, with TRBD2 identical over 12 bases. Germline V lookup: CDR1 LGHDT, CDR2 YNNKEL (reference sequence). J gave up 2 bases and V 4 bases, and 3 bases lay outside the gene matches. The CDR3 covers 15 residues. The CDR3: CASSPPSGRAYEQYF. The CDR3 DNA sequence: TGTGCCAGCAGCCCTCCTAGCGGGAGGGCCTACGAGCAGTACTTC.

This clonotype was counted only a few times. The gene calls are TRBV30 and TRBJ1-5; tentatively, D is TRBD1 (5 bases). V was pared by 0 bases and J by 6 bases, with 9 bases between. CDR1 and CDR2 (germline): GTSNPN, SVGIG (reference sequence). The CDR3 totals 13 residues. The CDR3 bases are TGTGCCTGGAGTGTCAGGGATACTCAGCCCCAGCATTTT. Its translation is CAWSVRDTQPQHF.

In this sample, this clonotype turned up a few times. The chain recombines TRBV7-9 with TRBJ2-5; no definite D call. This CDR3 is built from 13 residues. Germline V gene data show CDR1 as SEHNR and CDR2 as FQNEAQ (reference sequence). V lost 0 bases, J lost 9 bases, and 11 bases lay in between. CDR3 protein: CASSLATTGAQYF. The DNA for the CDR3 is TGTGCCAGCAGCTTAGCCACGACTGGGGCCCAGTACTTC.

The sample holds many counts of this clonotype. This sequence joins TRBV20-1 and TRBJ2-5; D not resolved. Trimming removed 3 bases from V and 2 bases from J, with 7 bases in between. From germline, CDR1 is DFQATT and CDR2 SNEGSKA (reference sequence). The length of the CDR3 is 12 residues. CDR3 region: CSARYYQETQYF. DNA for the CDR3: TGCAGTGCTAGGTACTATCAAGAGACCCAGTACTTC.

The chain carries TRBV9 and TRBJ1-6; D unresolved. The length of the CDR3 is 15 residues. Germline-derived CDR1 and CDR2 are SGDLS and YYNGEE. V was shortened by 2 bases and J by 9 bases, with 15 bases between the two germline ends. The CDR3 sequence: CASSVEVDLGSPLHF. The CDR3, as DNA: TGTGCCAGCAGCGTGGAAGTGGATTTAGGTTCACCCCTCCACTTT.

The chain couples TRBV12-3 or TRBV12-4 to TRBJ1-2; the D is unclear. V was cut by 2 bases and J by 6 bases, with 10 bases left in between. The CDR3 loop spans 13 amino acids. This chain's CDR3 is CASSLFLGNGYTF. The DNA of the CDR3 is TGTGCCAGCAGTTTATTTCTGGGCAATGGCTACACCTTC.